One and the same sample provided the 12 T cell receptor beta chains below, sequenced in a study of memory CD4+ T cells and cytomegalovirus serostatus. Assay used: immunoSEQ multiplex PCR; TCRdb lists only in-frame clones, some missing. Counted here are 50,000 to 60,000 clones, about four fifths occurring once; the ten biggest clones make up around 0.6%. The sort gate was single viable CD3+CD4+CD8-CD45RO+ cells for memory CD4+ T cells. The source material was memory CD4+ T cells from blood. The receptor source for this set is an adult in good health and CMV-seronegative.

This clone came up a few times. V is TRBV7-2 and J is TRBJ1-6, with D perhaps TRBD1 (5 bases). The CDR3 runs to 13 residues. CDR1 and CDR2 from the germline V gene are SGHTA and FQGNSA. Trimming shortened V by 7 bases and J by 5 bases, and 9 bases separated the two germline ends. The CDR3 nucleotides are TGTGCCAGCAACCCAGGGAATAATTCACCCCTCCACTTT. Translating it yields CASNPGNNSPLHF.

The V gene is TRBV11-2, the J gene TRBJ1-3, with 8 bases matching TRBD1. CDR3 length: 16 residues. V trimming: 5 bases; J trimming: 0 bases; junction bases outside the gene matches: 6. Germline values: CDR1 SGHAT, CDR2 FQNNGV. For the CDR3, the DNA is TGTGCCAGCAGCACCGGGGGGACAGGCTCTGGAAACACCATATATTTT. It encodes CASSTGGTGSGNTIYF.

The V gene is TRBV2, the J gene TRBJ1-5; 7 bases map to TRBD1. CDR3 length equals 14 residues. With 5 bases clipped from V and 6 bases from J, the junction kept 7 bases outside the gene matches. CDR1 SNHLY and CDR2 FYNNEI come from the germline V gene. Here the CDR3 DNA reads TGTGCCAGCAGTCCTACAGGGGCCAGTCAGCCCCAGCATTTT. This translates into CASSPTGASQPQHF.

This chain joins TRBV28 and TRBJ1-5; D possibly corresponds to TRBD1 (5 bases). From germline, CDR1 is MDHEN and CDR2 SYDVKM. The CDR3 extends over 15 amino acids. With 4 bases removed from V and 3 bases from J, the gap between germline ends came to 13 bases. The CDR3 DNA sequence: TGTGCCAGCAGTTCTTCTTTGGGGACCAATCAGCCCCAGCATTTT. This translates into CASSSSLGTNQPQHF.

This clone was counted a few times. The V call is TRBV27, the J call TRBJ1-6; D is ambiguous. Per germline, CDR1 MNHEY and CDR2 SMNVEV (reference sequence). The CDR3 is made up of 14 amino acids. V gave up 6 bases and J gave up 10 bases, with 16 bases separating them. The CDR3 nucleotides are TGTGCCAGCAGCCGGAGCGAGGGCACCTCACCCCTCCACTTT. Its translation is CASSRSEGTSPLHF.

This clone ranks as medium-sized. This sample also contains other DNA sequences that code for the same CDR3. The J gene is TRBJ1-2, the V gene TRBV5-6, with a possible D match to TRBD1 (5 bases). Germline V CDR1 and CDR2: SGHDT, YYEEEE. V was pared by 1 base and J by 7 bases, with 11 bases between. The CDR3 is 13 residues long. Here the CDR3 reads CASSLTRGGGYTF. In DNA, the CDR3 is TGTGCCAGCAGCTTGACCCGGGGGGGTGGCTACACCTTC.

The genes are TRBV2 and TRBJ1-1; TRBD1 matches 8 bases. V was pared by 6 bases and J by 2 bases, with 5 bases of the junction left unmatched. Germline CDR1 and CDR2: SNHLY and FYNNEI. The CDR3 is 14 residues long. CDR3 loop: CASRPTGANTEAFF. The CDR3 DNA reads TGTGCCAGCAGACCGACAGGGGCTAACACTGAAGCTTTCTTT.

The chain carries TRBV27 and TRBJ1-4; TRBD1 matches at 11 bases. The V gene's germline CDR1 is MNHEY and CDR2 SMNVEV (reference sequence). Trimming at V came to 5 bases and at J to 8 bases, leaving 4 bases not matched to a gene. The CDR3 loop spans 14 amino acids. The CDR3 reads CASSGQGAGEKLFF. In DNA, the CDR3 is TGTGCCAGCAGTGGACAGGGGGCAGGGGAAAAACTGTTTTTT.

The chain employs TRBV25-1 and TRBJ2-2; the match to TRBD2 covers 11 bases. The CDR3 length is 16 residues. Germline values: CDR1 MGHDK, CDR2 SYGVNS. The junction had 6 bases not matched to a gene; V was cut back by 4 bases and J by 5 bases. CDR3 sequence: CASSGSSGGATGELFF. The CDR3 bases are TGTGCCAGCAGTGGGAGTAGCGGGGGGGCTACCGGGGAGCTGTTTTTT.

The chain recombines TRBV27 with TRBJ2-7; perhaps TRBD2 as D (5 bases). Germline CDR1 MNHEY, CDR2 SMNVEV (reference sequence). The CDR3 is made up of 14 amino acids. V lost 6 bases and J 0 bases, leaving 12 bases between the germline ends. The CDR3 reads CASSQGLSSYEQYF. The CDR3 DNA sequence: TGTGCCAGCAGCCAAGGACTCTCCTCCTACGAGCAGTACTTC.

The gene calls are TRBV5-6 and TRBJ2-5; D could derive from TRBD1 or TRBD2 (5 bases each). Trimming left V 4 bases short and J 4 bases short, with 20 bases between. CDR3 length: 16 residues. CDR1 is SGHDT and CDR2 is YYEEEE in the germline V gene. For the CDR3, the DNA is TGTGCCAGCAGCGATTTGGTTTTGAGTGGGGGAGAGACCCAGTACTTC. It encodes CASSDLVLSGGETQYF.

This clone was seen a few times. The J gene is TRBJ2-7, the V gene TRBV5-4; D is unclear. From germline, CDR1 is SGHNT and CDR2 YYREEE (reference sequence). V was shortened by 1 base and J by 5 bases, with 7 bases between the two germline ends. The CDR3 extends over 12 amino acids. This CDR3 reads CASSLPHHEQYF. In DNA form, the CDR3 reads TGTGCCAGCAGCTTGCCACACCACGAGCAGTACTTC.